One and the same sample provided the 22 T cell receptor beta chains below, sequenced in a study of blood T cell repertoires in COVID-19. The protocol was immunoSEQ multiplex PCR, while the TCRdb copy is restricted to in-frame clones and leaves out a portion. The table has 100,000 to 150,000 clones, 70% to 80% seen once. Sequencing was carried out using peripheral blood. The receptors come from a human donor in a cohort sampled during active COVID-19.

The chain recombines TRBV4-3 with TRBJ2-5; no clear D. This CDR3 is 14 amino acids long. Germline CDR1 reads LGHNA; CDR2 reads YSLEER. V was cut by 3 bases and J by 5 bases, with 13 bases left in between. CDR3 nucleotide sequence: TGCGCCAGCAGCCAGCAGCCGGGTTTGGAGACCCAGTACTTC. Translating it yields CASSQQPGLETQYF.

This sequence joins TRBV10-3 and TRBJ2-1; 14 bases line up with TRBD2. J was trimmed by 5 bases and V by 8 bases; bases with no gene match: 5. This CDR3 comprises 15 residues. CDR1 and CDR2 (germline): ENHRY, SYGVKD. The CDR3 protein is CAIGTSGGTNNEQFF. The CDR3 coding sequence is TGTGCCATCGGGACTAGCGGGGGAACCAACAATGAGCAGTTCTTC.

The CDR3 sequence is CASREGRWNTEAFF. The CDR3, as DNA: TGTGCCAGCAGGGAGGGACGATGGAACACTGAAGCTTTCTTT. The V and J genes are TRBV27 and TRBJ1-1; the D gene is possibly TRBD1 (5 bases). The germline V gene encodes CDR1 MNHEY and CDR2 SMNVEV (reference sequence). The CDR3 runs 14 residues. The ends were cut back, 6 bases at V and 1 base at J, with 12 bases in the middle.

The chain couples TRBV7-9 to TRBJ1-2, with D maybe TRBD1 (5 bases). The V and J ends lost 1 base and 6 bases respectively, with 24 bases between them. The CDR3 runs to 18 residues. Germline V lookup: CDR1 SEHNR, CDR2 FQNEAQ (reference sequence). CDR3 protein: CASSLGLLSAGYRDGYTF. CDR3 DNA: TGTGCCAGCAGCTTAGGGTTGCTGAGTGCAGGGTATCGGGATGGCTACACCTTC.

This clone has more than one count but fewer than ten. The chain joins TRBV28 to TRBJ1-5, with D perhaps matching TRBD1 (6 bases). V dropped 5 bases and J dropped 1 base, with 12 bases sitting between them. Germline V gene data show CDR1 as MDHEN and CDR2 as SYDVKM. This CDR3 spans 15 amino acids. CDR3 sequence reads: CASSTGIRSNQPQHF. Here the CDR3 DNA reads TGTGCCAGCAGTACAGGGATTCGGAGCAATCAGCCCCAGCATTTT.

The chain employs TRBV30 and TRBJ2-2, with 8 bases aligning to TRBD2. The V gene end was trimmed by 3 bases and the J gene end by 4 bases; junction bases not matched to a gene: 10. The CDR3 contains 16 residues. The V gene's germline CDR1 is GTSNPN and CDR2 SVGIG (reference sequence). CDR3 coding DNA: TGTGCCTGGAGCCGATGGCTAGCGGGTGGCACCGGGGAGCTGTTTTTT. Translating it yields CAWSRWLAGGTGELFF.

CDR3 residues: CARPLDRSYGELFF. The CDR3 DNA sequence: TGTGCCAGGCCCCTAGACAGGTCTTACGGGGAGCTGTTTTTT. The chain carries TRBV19 and TRBJ2-2; D possibly corresponds to TRBD1 (6 bases). V was clipped by 9 bases and J by 7 bases, with 18 bases between them. The CDR3 contains 14 residues. Germline loops: CDR1 LNHDA, CDR2 SQIVND (reference sequence).

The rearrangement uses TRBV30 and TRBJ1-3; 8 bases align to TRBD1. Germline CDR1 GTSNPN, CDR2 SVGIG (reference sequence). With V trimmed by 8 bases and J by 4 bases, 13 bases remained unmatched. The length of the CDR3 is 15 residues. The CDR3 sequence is CARRSQGAQGNTIYF. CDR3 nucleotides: TGTGCCCGAAGATCGCAGGGGGCGCAGGGAAACACCATATATTTT.

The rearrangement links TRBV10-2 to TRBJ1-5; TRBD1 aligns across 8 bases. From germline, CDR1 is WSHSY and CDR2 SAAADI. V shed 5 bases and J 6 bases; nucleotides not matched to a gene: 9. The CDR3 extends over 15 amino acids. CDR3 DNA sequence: TGCGCCAGCAGTAACACTTACAGGGGGGGTCAGCCCCAGCATTTT. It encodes CASSNTYRGGQPQHF.

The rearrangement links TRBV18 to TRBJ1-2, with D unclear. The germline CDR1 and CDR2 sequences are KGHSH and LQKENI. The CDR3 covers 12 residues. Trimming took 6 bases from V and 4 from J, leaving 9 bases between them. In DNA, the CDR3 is TGTGCCAGCTCTCTGGAGTCCTATGGCTACACCTTC. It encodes CASSLESYGYTF.

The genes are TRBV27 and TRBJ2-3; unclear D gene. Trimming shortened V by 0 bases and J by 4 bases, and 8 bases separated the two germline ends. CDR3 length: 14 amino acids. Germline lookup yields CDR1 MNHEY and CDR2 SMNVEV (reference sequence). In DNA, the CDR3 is TGTGCCAGCAGTTTATCGCGGTTAGCAGATACGCAGTATTTT. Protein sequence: CASSLSRLADTQYF.

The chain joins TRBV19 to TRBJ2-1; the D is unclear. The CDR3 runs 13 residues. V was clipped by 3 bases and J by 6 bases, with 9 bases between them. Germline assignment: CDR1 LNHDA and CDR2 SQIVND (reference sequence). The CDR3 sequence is CASSISRINEQFF. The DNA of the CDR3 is TGTGCCAGTAGTATTAGCAGAATCAATGAGCAGTTCTTC.

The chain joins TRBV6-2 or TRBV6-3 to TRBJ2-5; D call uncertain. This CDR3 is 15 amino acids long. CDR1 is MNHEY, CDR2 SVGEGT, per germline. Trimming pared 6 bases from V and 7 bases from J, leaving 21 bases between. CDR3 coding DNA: TGTGCCAGCAGCCCAACCCAGACCCGCCGCGGGACCCAGTACTTC. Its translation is CASSPTQTRRGTQYF.

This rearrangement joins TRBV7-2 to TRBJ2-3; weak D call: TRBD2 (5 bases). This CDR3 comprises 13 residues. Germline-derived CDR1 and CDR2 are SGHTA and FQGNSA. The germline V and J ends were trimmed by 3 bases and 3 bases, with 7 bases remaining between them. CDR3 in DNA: TGTGCCAGCAGCTTGGGAGAGACAGATACGCAGTATTTT. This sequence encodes CASSLGETDTQYF.

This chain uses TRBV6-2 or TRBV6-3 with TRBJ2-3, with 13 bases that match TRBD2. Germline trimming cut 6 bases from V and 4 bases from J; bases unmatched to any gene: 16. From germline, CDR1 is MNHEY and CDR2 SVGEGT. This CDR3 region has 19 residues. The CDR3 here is CASSPTSGRADAMADTQYF. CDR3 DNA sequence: TGTGCCAGCAGCCCTACTAGCGGGAGGGCCGACGCCATGGCAGATACGCAGTATTTT.

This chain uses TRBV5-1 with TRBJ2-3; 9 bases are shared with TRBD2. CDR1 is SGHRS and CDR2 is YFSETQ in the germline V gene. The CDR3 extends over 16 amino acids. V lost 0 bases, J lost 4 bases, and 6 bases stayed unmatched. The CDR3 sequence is CASSLAGTSQADTQYF. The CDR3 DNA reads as TGCGCCAGCAGCTTGGCCGGGACTAGCCAGGCAGATACGCAGTATTTT.

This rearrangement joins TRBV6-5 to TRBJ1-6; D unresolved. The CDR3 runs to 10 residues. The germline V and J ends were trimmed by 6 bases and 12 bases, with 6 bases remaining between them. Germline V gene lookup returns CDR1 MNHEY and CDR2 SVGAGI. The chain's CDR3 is CASSREPLHF. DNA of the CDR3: TGTGCCAGCAGCCGGGAACCCCTCCACTTT.

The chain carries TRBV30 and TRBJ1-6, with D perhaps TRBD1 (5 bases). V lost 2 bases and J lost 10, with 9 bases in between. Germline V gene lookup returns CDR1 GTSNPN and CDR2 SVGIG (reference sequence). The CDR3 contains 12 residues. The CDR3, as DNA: TGTGCCTGGAGTCCGGGACTCTCACCCCTCCACTTT. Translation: CAWSPGLSPLHF.

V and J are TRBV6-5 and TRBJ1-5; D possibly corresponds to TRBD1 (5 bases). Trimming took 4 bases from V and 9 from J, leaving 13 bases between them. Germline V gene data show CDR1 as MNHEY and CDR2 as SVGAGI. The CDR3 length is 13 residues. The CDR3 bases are TGTGCCAGCAGTTCCGACAGCTCTCGGCCCCAGCATTTT. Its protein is CASSSDSSRPQHF.

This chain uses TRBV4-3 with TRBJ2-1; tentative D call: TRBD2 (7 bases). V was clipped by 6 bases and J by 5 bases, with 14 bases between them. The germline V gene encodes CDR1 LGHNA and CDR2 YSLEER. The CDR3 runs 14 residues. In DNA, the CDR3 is TGCGCCAGCAGTTGGGGGGGGGCGAACAATGAGCAGTTCTTC. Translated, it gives CASSWGGANNEQFF.

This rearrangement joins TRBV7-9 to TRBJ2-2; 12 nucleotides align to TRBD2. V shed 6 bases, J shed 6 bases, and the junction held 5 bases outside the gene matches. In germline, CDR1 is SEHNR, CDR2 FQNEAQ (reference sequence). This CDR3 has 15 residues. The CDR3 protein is CASSRLAGASGELFF. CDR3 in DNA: TGTGCCAGCAGTAGACTAGCGGGGGCTTCCGGGGAGCTGTTTTTT.

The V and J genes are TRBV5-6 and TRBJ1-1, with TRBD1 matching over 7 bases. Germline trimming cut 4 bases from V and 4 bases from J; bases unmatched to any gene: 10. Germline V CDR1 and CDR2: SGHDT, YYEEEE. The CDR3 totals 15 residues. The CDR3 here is CASSLADRVSTEAFF. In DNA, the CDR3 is TGTGCCAGCAGCCTCGCCGACAGGGTGAGCACTGAAGCTTTCTTT.